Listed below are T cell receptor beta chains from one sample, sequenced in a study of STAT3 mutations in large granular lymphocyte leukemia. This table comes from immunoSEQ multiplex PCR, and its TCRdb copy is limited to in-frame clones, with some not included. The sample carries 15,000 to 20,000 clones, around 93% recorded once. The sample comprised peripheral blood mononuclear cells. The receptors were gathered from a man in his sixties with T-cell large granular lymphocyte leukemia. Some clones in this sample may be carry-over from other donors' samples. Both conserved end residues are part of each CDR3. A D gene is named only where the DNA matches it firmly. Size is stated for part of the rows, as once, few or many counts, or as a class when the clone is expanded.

CASSQDTGHAYEQYF,TGCGCCAGCAGCCAAGATACGGGACACGCCTACGAGCAGTACTTC,TRBJ2-7,NA,NA,TRBV4-3
CASRRGASQPQHF,TGTGCCAGCAGAAGGGGGGCTAGTCAGCCCCAGCATTTT,TRBJ1-5,NA,NA,TRBV6-5
CASSPYGQGGYEKLFF,TGTGCCAGCTCACCCTACGGACAGGGTGGGTACGAAAAACTGTTTTTT,TRBJ1-4,NA,TRBD1,TRBV18
CASNGGAVNTEAFF,TGTGCCAGCAACGGCGGTGCAGTCAACACTGAAGCTTTCTTT,TRBJ1-1,NA,NA,TRBV28
CASSEAVVAALGNTIYF,TGTGCCAGCAGTGAAGCGGTGGTGGCAGCGCTTGGAAACACCATATATTTT,TRBJ1-3,NA,NA,TRBV6-1
CASSHHSTSSYEQYF,TGCGCCAGCAGCCACCACTCCACTAGCAGCTACGAGCAGTACTTC,TRBJ2-7,NA,NA,TRBV4-3
CASSEGWELFGYTF,TGTGCCAGCAGTGAAGGGTGGGAGCTATTCGGCTACACCTTC,TRBJ1-2,NA,NA,TRBV6-1
CASSQGGTSGVEFEGETQYF,TGTGCCAGCAGCCAAGGAGGGACTAGCGGGGTGGAGTTTGAAGGCGAGACCCAGTACTTC,TRBJ2-5,NA,TRBD2,TRBV14
CASSSLREGLGEQYF,TGTGCCAGCAGCTCGTTGCGGGAGGGCCTGGGAGAGCAGTACTTC,TRBJ2-7,few,TRBD2,TRBV5-4
CASSPNGGGTDTQYF,TGTGCCAGCAGCCCCAATGGGGGGGGCACAGATACGCAGTATTTT,TRBJ2-3,NA,TRBD2,TRBV6-5
CASSPTGPGDEQYF,TGTGCCAGCAGCCCGACAGGGCCTGGGGACGAGCAGTACTTC,TRBJ2-7,NA,TRBD1,TRBV7-3
CASSANRDRFSYEQYF,TGTGCCAGCAGCGCAAACCGGGACAGATTCTCCTACGAGCAGTACTTC,TRBJ2-7,NA,TRBD1,TRBV7-2
CASSQGSGNANEKLFF,TGCGCCAGCAGCCAGGGTTCGGGGAACGCTAATGAAAAACTGTTTTTT,TRBJ1-4,NA,NA,TRBV4-3
CASRRTGGFEGYTF,TGTGCCAGCAGAAGAACAGGGGGCTTCGAGGGCTACACCTTC,TRBJ1-2,NA,TRBD1,TRBV6-6
CASSPTSGRVSNEQFF,TGTGCCAGCAGTCCTACTAGCGGGAGAGTCTCCAATGAGCAGTTCTTC,TRBJ2-1,NA,TRBD2,TRBV5-4
CASSGVGGRFF,TGCGCCAGCAGCGGGGTTGGGGGCCGGTTCTTC,TRBJ2-1,NA,NA,TRBV5-1
CASSQGQAKNIQYF,TGCGCCAGCAGCCAAGGACAAGCCAAAAACATTCAGTACTTC,TRBJ2-4,NA,NA,TRBV4-3
CAWRSSGKWYEQYF,TGTGCCTGGAGATCTAGCGGGAAGTGGTACGAGCAGTACTTC,TRBJ2-7,NA,TRBD2,TRBV30
CATSRGTPGQGSEQYF,TGTGCCACCAGCAGAGGTACCCCGGGACAGGGAAGCGAGCAGTACTTC,TRBJ2-7,NA,TRBD1,TRBV15
CASSQVLAGVYEQYF,TGCGCCAGCAGCCAAGTCCTAGCGGGAGTCTACGAGCAGTACTTC,TRBJ2-7,NA,TRBD2,TRBV4-1
CASSTGTNEKLFF,TGTGCCAGCAGTACTGGGACCAATGAAAAACTGTTTTTT,TRBJ1-4,NA,NA,TRBV6-5
CASSLEGASNQPQHF,TGCGCCAGCAGCTTGGAGGGGGCTAGCAATCAGCCCCAGCATTTT,TRBJ1-5,NA,TRBD1,TRBV5-1
CASSPRGQETQYF,TGTGCCAGCTCACCACGGGGACAAGAGACCCAGTACTTC,TRBJ2-5,NA,NA,TRBV18
CASSFDYTDTQYF,TGTGCCAGCAGCTTTGACTACACAGATACGCAGTATTTT,TRBJ2-3,NA,NA,TRBV7-3
CASSGLAGLSTDTQYF,TGTGCCAGCTCGGGACTAGCGGGTCTGAGCACAGATACGCAGTATTTT,TRBJ2-3,NA,TRBD2,TRBV18
CASSSKDRAQEQYF,TGTGCCAGCAGCAGCAAGGACAGGGCTCAGGAGCAGTACTTC,TRBJ2-7,NA,TRBD1,TRBV5-4
CAWSRDRPRGYTF,TGTGCCTGGAGTCGAGACAGGCCCCGGGGCTACACCTTC,TRBJ1-2,NA,NA,TRBV30
CASSARAGGPYEQYF,TGTGCCAGCAGCGCCCGGGCAGGGGGTCCCTACGAGCAGTACTTC,TRBJ2-7,NA,TRBD1,TRBV7-2
CASSYSTSYEQYF,TGTGCCAGCAGTTACTCGACTAGCTACGAGCAGTACTTC,TRBJ2-7,NA,NA,TRBV6-6
CSAQGTYEQYF,TGCAGCGCACAGGGGACCTACGAGCAGTACTTC,TRBJ2-7,NA,TRBD1,TRBV29-1
CAWTGDRHSPLHF,TGTGCCTGGACAGGAGACAGACATTCACCCCTCCACTTT,TRBJ1-6,NA,NA,TRBV30
CASSQQDRGLGGYTF,TGCGCCAGCAGCCAACAGGACAGGGGGCTGGGTGGCTACACCTTC,TRBJ1-2,NA,TRBD1,TRBV4-3
CASSEVVRGSSYNSPLHF,TGTGCCAGCAGTGAAGTCGTCAGGGGGAGCTCCTATAATTCACCCCTCCACTTT,TRBJ1-6,NA,TRBD1,TRBV6-1
CASATGPVGSEQYF,TGTGCCAGCGCTACAGGGCCCGTGGGGAGCGAGCAGTACTTC,TRBJ2-7,NA,NA,TRBV2
CASSPDRGPQPQHF,TGCGCCAGCAGTCCGGACAGGGGGCCTCAGCCCCAGCATTTT,TRBJ1-5,NA,TRBD1,TRBV4-1
CAISEWRSGANVLTF,TGTGCCATCAGTGAGTGGCGATCTGGGGCCAACGTCCTGACTTTC,TRBJ2-6,NA,NA,TRBV10-3
CASSVNPRGPQYF,TGTGCCAGCAGCGTTAACCCCAGGGGGCCCCAGTACTTC,TRBJ2-5,NA,TRBD1,TRBV7-8
CASSQDNLAGRRNEQFF,TGCGCCAGCAGCCAAGATAATCTGGCGGGAAGGCGAAATGAGCAGTTCTTC,TRBJ2-1,NA,NA,TRBV4-3
CASSLSTADYGYTF,TGCGCCAGCAGCTTGTCTACAGCCGACTATGGCTACACCTTC,TRBJ1-2,NA,NA,TRBV5-1